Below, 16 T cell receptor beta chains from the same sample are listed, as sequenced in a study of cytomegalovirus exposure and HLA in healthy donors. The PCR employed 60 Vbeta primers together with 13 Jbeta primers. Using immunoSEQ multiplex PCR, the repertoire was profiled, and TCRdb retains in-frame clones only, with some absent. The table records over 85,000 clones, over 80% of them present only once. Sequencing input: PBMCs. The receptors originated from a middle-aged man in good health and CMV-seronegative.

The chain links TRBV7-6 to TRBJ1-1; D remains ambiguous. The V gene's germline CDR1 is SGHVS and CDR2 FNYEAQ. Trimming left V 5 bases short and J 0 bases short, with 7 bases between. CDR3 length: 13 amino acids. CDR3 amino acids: CASSPNLNTEAFF. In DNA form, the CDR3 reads TGTGCCAGCAGCCCAAATCTGAACACTGAAGCTTTCTTT.

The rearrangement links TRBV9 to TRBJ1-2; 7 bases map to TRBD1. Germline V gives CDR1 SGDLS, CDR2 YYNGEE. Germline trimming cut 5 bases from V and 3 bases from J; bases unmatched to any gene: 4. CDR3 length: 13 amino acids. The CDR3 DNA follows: TGTGCCAGCAGAGGGGGCTATGACTATGGCTACACCTTC. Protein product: CASRGGYDYGYTF.

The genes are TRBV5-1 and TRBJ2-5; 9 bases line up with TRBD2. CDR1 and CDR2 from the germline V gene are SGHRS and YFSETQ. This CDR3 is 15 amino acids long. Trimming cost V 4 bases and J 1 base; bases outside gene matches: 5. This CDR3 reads CASSLRGGAQETQYF. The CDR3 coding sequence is TGCGCCAGCAGCCTACGCGGGGGGGCCCAAGAGACCCAGTACTTC.

CDR3 nucleotides: TGTGCTATCTACGCTAGCGGCACCGGGGAGCTGTTTTTT. Translating it yields CAIYASGTGELFF. This chain joins TRBV7-7 and TRBJ2-2, with 7 bases that match TRBD2. The germline gives CDR1 SSHAT, CDR2 FNYEAQ (reference sequence). The CDR3 spans 13 residues. The complete variable domain, with remaining parts taken from reference TRBV7-7 and TRBJ2-2, reads GAGVSQSPRYKVTKRGQDVTLRCDPISSHATLYWYQQALGQGPEFLTYFNYEAQPDKSGLPSDRFSAERPEGSISTLTIQRTEQRDSAMYRCAIYASGTGELFFGEGSRLTVL.

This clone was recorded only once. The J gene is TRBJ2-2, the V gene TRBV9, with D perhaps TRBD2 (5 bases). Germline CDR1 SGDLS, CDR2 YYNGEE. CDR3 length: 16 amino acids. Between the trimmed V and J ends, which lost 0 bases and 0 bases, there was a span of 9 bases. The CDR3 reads CASSVDRRTNTGELFF. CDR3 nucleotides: TGTGCCAGCAGCGTAGATAGGAGGACGAACACCGGGGAGCTGTTTTTT.

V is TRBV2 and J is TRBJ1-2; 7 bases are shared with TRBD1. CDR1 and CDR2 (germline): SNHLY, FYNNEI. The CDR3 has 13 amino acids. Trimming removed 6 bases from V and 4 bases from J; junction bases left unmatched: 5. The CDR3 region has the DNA TGTGCCAGCAGGGAGACAGGGACCTATGGCTACACCTTC. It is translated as CASRETGTYGYTF.

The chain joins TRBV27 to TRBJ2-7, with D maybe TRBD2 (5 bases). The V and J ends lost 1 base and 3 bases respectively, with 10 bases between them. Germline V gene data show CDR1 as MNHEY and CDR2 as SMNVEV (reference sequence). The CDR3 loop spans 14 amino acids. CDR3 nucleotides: TGTGCCAGCAGTTTATTCCGGGGAAACTACGAGCAGTACTTC. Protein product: CASSLFRGNYEQYF.

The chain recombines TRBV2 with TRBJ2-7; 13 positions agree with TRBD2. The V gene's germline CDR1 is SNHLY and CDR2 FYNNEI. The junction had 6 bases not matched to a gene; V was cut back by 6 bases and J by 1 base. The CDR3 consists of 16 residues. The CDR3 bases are TGTGCCAGCAGCCAAGGACTAGCGGGGGCATCCTACGAGCAGTACTTC. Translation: CASSQGLAGASYEQYF.

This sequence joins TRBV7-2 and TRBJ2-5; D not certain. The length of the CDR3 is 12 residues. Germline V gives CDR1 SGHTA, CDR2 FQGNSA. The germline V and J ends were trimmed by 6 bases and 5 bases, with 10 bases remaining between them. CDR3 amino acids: CASSSSLETQYF. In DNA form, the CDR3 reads TGTGCCAGCAGTTCCTCTCTGGAGACCCAGTACTTC.

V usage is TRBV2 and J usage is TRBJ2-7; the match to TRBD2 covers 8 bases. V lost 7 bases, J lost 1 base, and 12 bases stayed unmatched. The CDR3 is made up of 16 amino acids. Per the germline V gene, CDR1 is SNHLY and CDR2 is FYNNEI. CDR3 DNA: TGTGCCAGCAACTTCGTGGGGAGCGGGGGATCCTACGAGCAGTACTTC. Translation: CASNFVGSGGSYEQYF.

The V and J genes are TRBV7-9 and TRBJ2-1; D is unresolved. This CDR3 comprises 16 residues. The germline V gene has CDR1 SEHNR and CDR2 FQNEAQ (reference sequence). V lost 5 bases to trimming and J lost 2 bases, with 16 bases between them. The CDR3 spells CASSGRHHPAYNEQFF. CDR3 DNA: TGTGCCAGCAGCGGGCGACACCACCCCGCCTACAATGAGCAGTTCTTC.

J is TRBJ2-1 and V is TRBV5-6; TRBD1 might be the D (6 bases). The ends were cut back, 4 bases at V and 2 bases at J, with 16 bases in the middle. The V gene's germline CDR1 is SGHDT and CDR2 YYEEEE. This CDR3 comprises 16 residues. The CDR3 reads CASSEQQGFAYNEQFF. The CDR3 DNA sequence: TGTGCCAGCAGCGAACAACAGGGATTTGCCTACAATGAGCAGTTCTTC. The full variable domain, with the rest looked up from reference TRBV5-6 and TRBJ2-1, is DAGVTQSPTHLIKTRGQQVTLRCSPKSGHDTVSWYQQALGQGPQFIFQYYEEEERQRGNFPDRFSGHQFPNYSSELNVNALLLGDSALYLCASSEQQGFAYNEQFFGPGTRLTVL.

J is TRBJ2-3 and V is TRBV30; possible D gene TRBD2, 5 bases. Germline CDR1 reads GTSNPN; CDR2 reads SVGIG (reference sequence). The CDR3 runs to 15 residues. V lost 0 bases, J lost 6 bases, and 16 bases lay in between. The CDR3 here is CAWSVASGPRDTQYF. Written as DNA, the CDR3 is TGTGCCTGGAGTGTAGCCAGCGGCCCTAGGGATACGCAGTATTTT. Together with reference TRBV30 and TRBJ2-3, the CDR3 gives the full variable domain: SQTIHQWPATLVQPVGSPLSLECTVEGTSNPNLYWYRQAAGRGLQLLFYSVGIGQISSEVPQNLSASRPQDRQFILSSKKLLLSDSGFYLCAWSVASGPRDTQYFGPGTRLTVL.

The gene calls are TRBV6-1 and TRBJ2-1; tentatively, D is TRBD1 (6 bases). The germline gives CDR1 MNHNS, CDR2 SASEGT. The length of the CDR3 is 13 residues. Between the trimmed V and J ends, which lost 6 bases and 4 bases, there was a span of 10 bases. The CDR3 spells CASRSTGYNEQFF. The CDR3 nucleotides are TGTGCCAGCAGGTCAACAGGGTACAATGAGCAGTTCTTC.

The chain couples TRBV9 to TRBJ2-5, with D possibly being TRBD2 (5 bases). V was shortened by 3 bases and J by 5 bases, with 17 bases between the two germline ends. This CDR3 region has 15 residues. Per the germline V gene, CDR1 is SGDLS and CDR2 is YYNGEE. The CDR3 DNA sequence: TGTGCCAGCAGCGGATTCGGACTCCCCGAGGAGACCCAGTACTTC. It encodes CASSGFGLPEETQYF.

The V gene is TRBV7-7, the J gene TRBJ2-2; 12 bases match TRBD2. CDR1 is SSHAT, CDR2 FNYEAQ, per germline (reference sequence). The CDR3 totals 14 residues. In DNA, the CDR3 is TGTGCTACTCGACTAGCGGGGGACGCTGGGGAGCTGTTTTTT. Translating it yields CATRLAGDAGELFF.